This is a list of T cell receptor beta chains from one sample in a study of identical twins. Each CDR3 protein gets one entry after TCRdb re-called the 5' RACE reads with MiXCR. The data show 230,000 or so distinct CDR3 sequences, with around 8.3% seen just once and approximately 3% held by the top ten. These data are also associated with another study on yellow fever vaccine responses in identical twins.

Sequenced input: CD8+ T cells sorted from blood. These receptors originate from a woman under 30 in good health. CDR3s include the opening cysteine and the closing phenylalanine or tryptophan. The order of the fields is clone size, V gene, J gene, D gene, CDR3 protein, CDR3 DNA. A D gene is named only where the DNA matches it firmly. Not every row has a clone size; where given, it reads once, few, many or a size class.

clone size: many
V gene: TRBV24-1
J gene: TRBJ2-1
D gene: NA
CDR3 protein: CATSGPSGTAIYNEQFF
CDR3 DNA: TGTGCCACCAGCGGGCCTTCGGGCACAGCTATCTACAATGAGCAGTTCTTC

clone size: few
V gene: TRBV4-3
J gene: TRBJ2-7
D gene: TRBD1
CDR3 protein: CASSQDRTGGASYEQYF
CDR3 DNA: TGCGCCAGCAGCCAAGATCGGACAGGGGGAGCTTCCTACGAGCAGTACTTC

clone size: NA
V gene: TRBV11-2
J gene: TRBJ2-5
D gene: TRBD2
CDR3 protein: CASGPWTSTYQETQYF
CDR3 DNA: TGTGCCAGCGGCCCCTGGACTAGCACGTACCAAGAGACCCAGTACTTC

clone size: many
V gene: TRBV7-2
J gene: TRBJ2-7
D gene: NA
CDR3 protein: CASSLNSGPYEQYF
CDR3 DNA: TGTGCCAGCAGCTTGAATAGCGGTCCCTACGAGCAGTACTTC

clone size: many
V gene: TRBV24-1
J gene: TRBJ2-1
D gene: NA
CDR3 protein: CATSVGRVSSYNEQFF
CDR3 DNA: TGTGCCACCAGTGTAGGGCGGGTGAGCTCCTACAATGAGCAGTTCTTC

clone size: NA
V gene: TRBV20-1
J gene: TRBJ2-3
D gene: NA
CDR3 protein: CSARDDRDSSPPDTQYF
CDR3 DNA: TGCAGTGCTAGAGACGACCGGGACTCGAGCCCCCCAGATACGCAGTATTTT

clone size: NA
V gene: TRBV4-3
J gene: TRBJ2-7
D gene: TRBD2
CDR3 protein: CASSQSPPGTSTYEQYF
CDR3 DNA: TGCGCCAGCAGCCAATCCCCGCCTGGGACTAGCACTTACGAGCAGTACTTC

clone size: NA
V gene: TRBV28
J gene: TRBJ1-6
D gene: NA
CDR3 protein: CASSLWIGDSPLHF
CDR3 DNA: TGTGCCAGCAGTTTATGGATCGGGGATTCACCCCTCCACTTT

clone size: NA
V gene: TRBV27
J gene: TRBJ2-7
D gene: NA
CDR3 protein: CASTNLYEQYF
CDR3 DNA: TGTGCCAGCACCAATCTCTACGAGCAGTACTTC

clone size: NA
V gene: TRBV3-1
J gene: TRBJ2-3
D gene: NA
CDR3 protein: CASSQDFGGHTQYF
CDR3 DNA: TGTGCCAGCAGCCAAGATTTCGGGGGTCATACGCAGTATTTT

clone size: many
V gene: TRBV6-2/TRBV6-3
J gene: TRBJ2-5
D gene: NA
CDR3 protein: CASSSAGLLLETQYF
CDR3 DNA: TGTGCCAGCAGTTCGGCAGGGCTACTTCTGGAGACCCAGTACTTC

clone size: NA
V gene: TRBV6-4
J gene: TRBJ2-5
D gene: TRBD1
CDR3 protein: CASSDWTGGLETQYF
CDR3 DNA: TGTGCCAGCAGTGACTGGACAGGGGGCCTGGAGACCCAGTACTTC

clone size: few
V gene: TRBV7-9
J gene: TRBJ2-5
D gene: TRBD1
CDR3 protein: CASSSPRDSPHF
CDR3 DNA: TGTGCCAGCAGCTCTCCCCGGGACAGTCCACATTTC

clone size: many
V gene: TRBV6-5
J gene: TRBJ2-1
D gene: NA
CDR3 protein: CASSYRDSLYNEQFF
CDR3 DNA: TGTGCCAGCAGTTACAGAGACTCTCTCTACAATGAGCAGTTCTTC

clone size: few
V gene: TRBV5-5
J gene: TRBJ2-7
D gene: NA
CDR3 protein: CASSLRTEDYEQYF
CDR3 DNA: TGTGCCAGCAGCTTACGGACAGAGGACTACGAGCAGTACTTC

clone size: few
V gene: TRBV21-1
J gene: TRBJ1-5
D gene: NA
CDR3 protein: CASSKGDRGRDQPQHF
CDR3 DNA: TGTGCCAGCAGCAAAGGAGACAGGGGTAGGGATCAGCCCCAGCATTTT

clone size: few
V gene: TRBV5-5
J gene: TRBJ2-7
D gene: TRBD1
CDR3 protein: CASSFHRGEQYF
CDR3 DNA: TGTGCCAGCAGCTTCCACAGGGGCGAGCAGTACTTC

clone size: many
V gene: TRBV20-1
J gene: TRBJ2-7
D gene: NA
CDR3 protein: CSARDPLAESYEQYF
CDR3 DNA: TGCAGTGCTAGAGATCCCCTAGCTGAGTCCTACGAGCAGTACTTC

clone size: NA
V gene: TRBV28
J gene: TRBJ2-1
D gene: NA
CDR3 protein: CASSIRTGRGDEQFF
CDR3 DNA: TGTGCCAGCAGTATACGGACAGGGAGGGGAGATGAGCAGTTCTTC

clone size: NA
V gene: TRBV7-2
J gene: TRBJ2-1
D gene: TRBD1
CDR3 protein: CASSSGQGYYEQFF
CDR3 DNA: TGTGCCAGCAGCTCCGGACAGGGCTACTATGAGCAGTTCTTC

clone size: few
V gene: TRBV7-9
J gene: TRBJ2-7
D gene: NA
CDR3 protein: CASSSPSQDEQYF
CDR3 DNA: TGTGCCAGCAGCTCCCCGAGTCAGGACGAGCAGTACTTC

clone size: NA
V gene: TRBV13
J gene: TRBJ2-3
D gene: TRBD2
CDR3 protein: CASSLGAGAQYF
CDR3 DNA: TGTGCCAGCAGCTTGGGAGCGGGGGCGCAGTATTTT

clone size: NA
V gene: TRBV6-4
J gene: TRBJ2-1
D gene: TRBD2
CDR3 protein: CASSDIVASGSCRSEQFF
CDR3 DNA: TGTGCCAGCAGTGATATAGTAGCTAGCGGGAGCTGTCGGAGTGAGCAGTTCTTC

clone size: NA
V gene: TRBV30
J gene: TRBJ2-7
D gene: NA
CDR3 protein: CAWSVGVYEQYF
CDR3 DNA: TGTGCCTGGAGTGTAGGGGTGTACGAGCAGTACTTC

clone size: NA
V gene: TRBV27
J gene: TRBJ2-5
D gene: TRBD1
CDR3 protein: CASSLYGTPGQVTQYF
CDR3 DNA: TGTGCCAGCAGTTTATATGGGACCCCGGGACAGGTGACCCAGTACTTC

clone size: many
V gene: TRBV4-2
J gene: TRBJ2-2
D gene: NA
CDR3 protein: CASSQDHTLTGELFF
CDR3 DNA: TGTGCCAGCAGCCAAGACCACACCCTTACCGGGGAGCTGTTTTTT

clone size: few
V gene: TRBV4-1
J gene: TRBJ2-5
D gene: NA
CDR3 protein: CASSQGQTNQETQYF
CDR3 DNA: TGCGCCAGCAGCCAAGGACAGACCAACCAAGAGACCCAGTACTTC

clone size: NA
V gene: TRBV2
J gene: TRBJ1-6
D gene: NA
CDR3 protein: CASSEGIDNSPLHF
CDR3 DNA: TGTGCCAGCAGTGAAGGGATCGATAATTCACCCCTCCACTTT

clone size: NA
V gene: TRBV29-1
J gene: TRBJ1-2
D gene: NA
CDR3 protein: CSVEDLTVGDYGYTF
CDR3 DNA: TGCAGCGTTGAAGATCTAACGGTTGGGGACTATGGCTACACCTTC

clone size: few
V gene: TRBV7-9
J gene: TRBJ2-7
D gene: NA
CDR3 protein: CASRGEGGRSYEQYF
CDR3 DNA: TGTGCCAGCAGGGGTGAGGGGGGCAGGTCCTACGAGCAGTACTTC

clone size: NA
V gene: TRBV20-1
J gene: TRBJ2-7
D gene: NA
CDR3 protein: CSASGWDSSSYEQYF
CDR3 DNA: TGCAGTGCTAGCGGGTGGGACTCGTCCTCCTACGAGCAGTACTTC

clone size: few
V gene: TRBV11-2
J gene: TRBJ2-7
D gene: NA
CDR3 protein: CASSHVVATPYEQYF
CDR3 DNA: TGTGCCAGCAGCCATGTTGTGGCTACACCCTACGAGCAGTACTTC

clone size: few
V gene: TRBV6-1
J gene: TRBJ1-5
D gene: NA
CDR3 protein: CATGGWGNQPQHF
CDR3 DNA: TGTGCCACCGGGGGCTGGGGCAATCAGCCCCAGCATTTT

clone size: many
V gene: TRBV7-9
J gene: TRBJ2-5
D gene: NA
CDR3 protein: CASSPAQGGETQYF
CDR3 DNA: TGTGCCAGCAGCCCGGCACAGGGAGGAGAGACCCAGTACTTC

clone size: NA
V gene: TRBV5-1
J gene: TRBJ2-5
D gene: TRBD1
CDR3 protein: CASNSHTGAETQYF
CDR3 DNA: TGCGCCAGCAACTCCCACACAGGGGCAGAGACCCAGTACTTC

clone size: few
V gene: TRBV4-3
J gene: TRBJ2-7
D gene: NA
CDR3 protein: CASSPETQFYEQYF
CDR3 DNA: TGCGCCAGCAGCCCCGAAACCCAATTCTACGAGCAGTACTTC

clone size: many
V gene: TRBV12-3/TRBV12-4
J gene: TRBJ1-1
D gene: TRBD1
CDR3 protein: CASSLSPTGYTEAFF
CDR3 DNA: TGTGCCAGCAGTTTAAGCCCGACAGGGTACACTGAAGCTTTCTTT

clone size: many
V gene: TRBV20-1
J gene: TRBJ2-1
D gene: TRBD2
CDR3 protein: CSAWTSGPVSSYNEQFF
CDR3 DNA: TGCAGTGCCTGGACTAGCGGTCCCGTAAGCTCCTACAATGAGCAGTTCTTC

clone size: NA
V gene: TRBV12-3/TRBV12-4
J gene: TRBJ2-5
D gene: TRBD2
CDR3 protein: CASSHVAGGFETQYF
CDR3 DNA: TGTGCCAGCAGTCACGTAGCGGGGGGTTTCGAGACCCAGTACTTC

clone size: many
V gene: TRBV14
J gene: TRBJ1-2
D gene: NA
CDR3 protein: CASSPGWGGNYGYTF
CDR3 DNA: TGTGCCAGCAGCCCTGGTTGGGGCGGCAACTATGGCTACACCTTC

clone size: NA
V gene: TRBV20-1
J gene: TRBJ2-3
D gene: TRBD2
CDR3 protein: CSATPQGLAGFTDTQYF
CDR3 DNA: TGCAGTGCTACCCCCCAGGGACTAGCAGGTTTCACAGATACGCAGTATTTT

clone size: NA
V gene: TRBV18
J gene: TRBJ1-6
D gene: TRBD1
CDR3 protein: CASSEGARGSPLHF
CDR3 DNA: TGTGCCAGCTCGGAGGGGGCAAGGGGTTCACCCCTCCACTTT

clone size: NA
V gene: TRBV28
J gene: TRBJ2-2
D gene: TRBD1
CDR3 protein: CASNRDRGRTGELFF
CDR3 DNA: TGTGCCAGCAATCGGGACAGGGGGCGTACGGGGGAGCTGTTTTTT

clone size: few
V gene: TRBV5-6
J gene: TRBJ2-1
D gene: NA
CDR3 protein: CASSLGGYYNEQFF
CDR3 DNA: TGTGCCAGCAGCTTGGGGGGATACTACAATGAGCAGTTCTTC

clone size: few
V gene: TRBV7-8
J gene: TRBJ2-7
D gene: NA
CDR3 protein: CASSLGGRTLYEQYF
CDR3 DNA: TGTGCCAGCAGCTTAGGGGGACGGACTCTCTACGAGCAGTACTTC

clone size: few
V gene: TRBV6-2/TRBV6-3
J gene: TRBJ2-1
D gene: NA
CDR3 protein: CASRNSYNEQFF
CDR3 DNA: TGTGCCAGCAGAAACTCCTACAATGAGCAGTTCTTC

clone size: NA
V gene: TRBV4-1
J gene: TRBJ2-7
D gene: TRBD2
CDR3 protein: CASSQELRASGTYEQYF
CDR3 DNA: TGCGCCAGCAGCCAAGAATTAAGGGCTAGCGGGACCTACGAGCAGTACTTC

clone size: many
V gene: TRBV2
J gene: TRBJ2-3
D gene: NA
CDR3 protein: CATQAAGLTDTQYF
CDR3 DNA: TGTGCCACCCAGGCGGCAGGCCTCACAGATACGCAGTATTTT

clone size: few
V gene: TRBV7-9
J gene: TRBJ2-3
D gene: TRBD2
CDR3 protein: CASSLFPSGTTDTQYF
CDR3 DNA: TGTGCCAGCAGCTTGTTTCCTAGCGGAACCACAGATACGCAGTATTTT

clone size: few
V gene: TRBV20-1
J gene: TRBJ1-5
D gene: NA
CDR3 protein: CSARDRGTYQPQHF
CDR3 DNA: TGCAGTGCTAGAGACAGGGGCACCTATCAGCCCCAGCATTTT

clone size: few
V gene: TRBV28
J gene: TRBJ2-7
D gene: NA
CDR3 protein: CASSSPLGQTDEQYF
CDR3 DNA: TGTGCCAGCAGTTCCCCTTTGGGACAAACGGACGAGCAGTACTTC

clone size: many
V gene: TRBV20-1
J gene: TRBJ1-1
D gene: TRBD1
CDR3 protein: CSARDRGRGLDTEAFF
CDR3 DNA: TGCAGTGCTAGAGATCGAGGCAGGGGGCTGGACACTGAAGCTTTCTTT

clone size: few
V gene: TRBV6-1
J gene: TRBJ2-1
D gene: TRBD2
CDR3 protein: CASSPLHGSGPSYNEQFF
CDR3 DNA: TGTGCCAGCAGCCCGCTACATGGTAGCGGGCCCTCCTACAATGAGCAGTTCTTC

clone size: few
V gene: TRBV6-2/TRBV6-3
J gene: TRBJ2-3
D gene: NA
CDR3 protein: CASSYKWTDTQYF
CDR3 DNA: TGTGCCAGCAGTTACAAATGGACAGATACGCAGTATTTT

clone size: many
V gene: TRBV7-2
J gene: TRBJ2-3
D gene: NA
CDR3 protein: CASSPSPPGASGDTQYF
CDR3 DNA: TGTGCCAGCAGCCCATCCCCTCCGGGGGCGAGTGGAGATACGCAGTATTTT